A single sample is the source of the 20 T cell receptor beta chains below, sequenced in a study of CD8 T cells in Susac syndrome. It was with random hexamers that roughly 0.45 to 1 ug RNA was reverse transcribed. TCRdb independently ran MiXCR on the immunoSEQ multiplex PCR reads; one entry per CDR3 protein. The sample has roughly 100,000 distinct CDR3 sequences; roughly 95% are singletons. The sample taken for sequencing was CD8+ T cells from PBMCs. These receptors came from a human donor with Susac syndrome.

The CDR3 DNA reads as TGTGCCAGCAGCTTAGGGTCCCCGGATTCCGAGCAGTACTTC. Translating it yields CASSLGSPDSEQYF. The V and J genes are TRBV7-8 and TRBJ2-7; D remains ambiguous. V was clipped by 1 base and J by 6 bases, with 13 bases between them. In germline, CDR1 is SGHVS, CDR2 FQNEAQ. The CDR3 spans 14 residues. Filled out from reference TRBV7-8 and TRBJ2-7, the complete variable domain reads GAGVSQSPRYKVAKRGQDVALRCDPISGHVSLFWYQQALGQGPEFLTYFQNEAQLDKSGLPSDRFFAERPEGSVSTLKIQRTQQEDSAVYLCASSLGSPDSEQYFGPGTRLTVT.

The chain joins TRBV5-1 to TRBJ1-2; possible D gene TRBD1, 5 bases. The CDR3 totals 16 residues. CDR1 and CDR2 from the germline V gene are SGHRS and YFSETQ. The germline V and J ends were trimmed by 3 bases and 4 bases, with 19 bases remaining between them. The CDR3 DNA sequence: TGCGCCAGCAGCTCCGGGGCAGGACATAGGTCCTATGGCTACACCTTC. Translating gives CASSSGAGHRSYGYTF.

V gene TRBV27 combines with J gene TRBJ1-1; D is unclear. V was trimmed by 2 bases and J by 4 bases, leaving 17 bases between them. From germline, CDR1 is MNHEY and CDR2 SMNVEV (reference sequence). CDR3 length: 16 amino acids. The CDR3: CASSLRRLGLGTEAFF. CDR3 coding DNA: TGTGCCAGCAGTTTAAGGCGGTTGGGGTTGGGCACTGAAGCTTTCTTT.

This chain links TRBV12-5 with TRBJ1-3, with D uncertain. V lost 7 bases and J lost 8, with 12 bases in between. This CDR3 region has 12 residues. In germline, CDR1 is LGHNT, CDR2 FRNRAP. Here the CDR3 DNA reads TGTGCTAGTGTCGGGTCGGAGCACACCATATATTTT. It translates to CASVGSEHTIYF.

The rearrangement joins TRBV7-9 to TRBJ2-7; no clear D gene. Germline V gives CDR1 SEHNR, CDR2 FQNEAQ (reference sequence). This CDR3 contains 12 residues. Trimming left V 5 bases short and J 0 bases short, with 5 bases between. CDR3 protein: CASSPISYEQYF. The CDR3 region has the DNA TGTGCCAGCAGCCCAATCTCCTACGAGCAGTACTTC.

This chain uses TRBV19 with TRBJ2-7; no clear D gene. V gave up 3 bases and J gave up 2 bases, with 8 bases separating them. The CDR3 sequence is 13 residues long. Germline V gives CDR1 LNHDA, CDR2 SQIVND (reference sequence). In nucleotides, the CDR3 is TGTGCCAGTAGTATGACACCGCCCTACGAGCAGTACTTC. It is translated as CASSMTPPYEQYF.

The chain combines TRBV15 with TRBJ2-5; 7 bases are shared with TRBD2. The CDR3 runs to 14 residues. Unmatched junction bases numbered 12, after V lost 9 bases and J lost 5 bases. The germline V gene encodes CDR1 LNHNV and CDR2 YYDKDF (reference sequence). The CDR3 bases are TGTGCCACGCGAGGACGGGGGGAGTGGGAGACCCAGTACTTC. It yields the protein CATRGRGEWETQYF. Together with reference TRBV15 and TRBJ2-5, the CDR3 gives the full variable domain: DAMVIQNPRYQVTQFGKPVTLSCSQTLNHNVMYWYQQKSSQAPKLLFHYYDKDFNNEADTPDNFQSRRPNTSFCFLDIRSPGLGDTAMYLCATRGRGEWETQYFGPGTRLLVL.

The rearrangement links TRBV9 to TRBJ1-5, with unresolved D. Germline values: CDR1 SGDLS, CDR2 YYNGEE. V was cut by 0 bases and J by 4 bases, with 8 bases left in between. CDR3 size: 14 residues. In DNA, the CDR3 is TGTGCCAGCAGCGTAGGTCCCGGGAATCAGCCCCAGCATTTT. It encodes CASSVGPGNQPQHF.

This rearrangement joins TRBV29-1 to TRBJ1-2; tentative D call: TRBD1 (6 bases). Per germline, CDR1 SQVTM and CDR2 ANQGSEA. The CDR3 has 14 amino acids. Trimming cost V 4 bases and J 8 bases, with 20 bases left between them. CDR3 DNA: TGCAGCGTTGGGGGGGCAGGGTTTCGTGAGGGCTACACCTTC. The encoded protein is CSVGGAGFREGYTF.

This chain connects TRBV20-1 to TRBJ2-1; D uncertain. The CDR3 is 12 residues long. The germline V gene has CDR1 DFQATT and CDR2 SNEGSKA (reference sequence). Trimming took 1 base from V and 7 from J, leaving 8 bases between them. As DNA, the CDR3 is TGCAGTGCTAGAGGTATGGAAAATGAGCAGTTCTTC. Protein sequence: CSARGMENEQFF.

The rearrangement uses TRBV9 and TRBJ1-2; tentative D call: TRBD1 (5 bases). The CDR3 totals 16 residues. Germline assignment: CDR1 SGDLS and CDR2 YYNGEE. V lost 7 bases to trimming and J lost 6 bases, with 25 bases between them. The CDR3 DNA is TGTGCCAGCGATCAGGGCGGGGGTCTGAGTGAGCATGGCTACACCTTC. Its translation: CASDQGGGLSEHGYTF.

This chain links TRBV12-3 or TRBV12-4 with TRBJ2-1; D might be TRBD2 (6 bases). The V end was cut by 10 bases, the J end by 5 bases, with 15 bases between. The CDR3 has 13 amino acids. The CDR3 region is CATYRRGDNEQFF. DNA of the CDR3: TGTGCCACCTACAGGAGGGGCGACAATGAGCAGTTCTTC.

The chain carries TRBV5-6 and TRBJ2-3; no reliable D call. V dropped 4 bases and J dropped 4 bases, with 7 bases sitting between them. Germline assignment: CDR1 SGHDT and CDR2 YYEEEE. This CDR3 has 12 residues. The CDR3, as DNA: TGTGCCAGCAGCATCGGCGCAGATACGCAGTATTTT. It encodes CASSIGADTQYF. Supplemented by reference TRBV5-6 and TRBJ2-3, the full variable domain reads DAGVTQSPTHLIKTRGQQVTLRCSPKSGHDTVSWYQQALGQGPQFIFQYYEEEERQRGNFPDRFSGHQFPNYSSELNVNALLLGDSALYLCASSIGADTQYFGPGTRLTVL.

The genes are TRBV10-3 and TRBJ2-3; TRBD2 matches 14 bases. From germline, CDR1 is ENHRY and CDR2 SYGVKD. The CDR3 length is 14 residues. The V gene end was trimmed by 2 bases and the J gene end by 11 bases; junction bases not matched to a gene: 3. Written as DNA, the CDR3 is TGTGCCATCAGTGAGGGGACTAGCGGGGGAGAGCAGTATTTT. Protein sequence: CAISEGTSGGEQYF.

V usage is TRBV5-4 and J usage is TRBJ2-7; D might be TRBD2 (5 bases). Deletions cut 4 bases from V and 6 bases from J, with 11 bases between. CDR3 length equals 12 residues. The V gene's germline CDR1 is SGHNT and CDR2 YYREEE (reference sequence). The CDR3: CASSLSRGEQYF. The CDR3 DNA sequence: TGTGCCAGCAGCCTTAGTCGGGGCGAGCAGTACTTC. Variable domain in full (rest from reference TRBV5-4 and TRBJ2-7): ETGVTQSPTHLIKTRGQQVTLRCSSQSGHNTVSWYQQALGQGPQFIFQYYREEENGRGNFPPRFSGLQFPNYSSELNVNALELDDSALYLCASSLSRGEQYFGPGTRLTVT.

This clonotype was recorded once. The chain uses TRBV25-1 and TRBJ2-2; tentative D call: TRBD2 (5 bases). Trimming shortened V by 7 bases and J by 3 bases, and 9 bases separated the two germline ends. The CDR3 totals 13 residues. Germline values: CDR1 MGHDK, CDR2 SYGVNS. DNA for the CDR3: TGTGCCAGCAAGCCGGGGTACACCGGGGAGCTGTTTTTT. This translates into CASKPGYTGELFF.

This chain links TRBV5-4 with TRBJ2-1; 8 bases agree with TRBD2. This CDR3 is built from 15 residues. V was clipped by 0 bases and J by 10 bases; unmatched bases: 9. Germline V CDR1 and CDR2: SGHNT, YYREEE (reference sequence). The CDR3 spells CASSLGAGPGGEQFF. CDR3 DNA: TGTGCCAGCAGCTTGGGGGCGGGCCCGGGGGGGGAGCAGTTCTTC. Together with reference TRBV5-4 and TRBJ2-1, the CDR3 gives the full variable domain: ETGVTQSPTHLIKTRGQQVTLRCSSQSGHNTVSWYQQALGQGPQFIFQYYREEENGRGNFPPRFSGLQFPNYSSELNVNALELDDSALYLCASSLGAGPGGEQFFGPGTRLTVL.

The V call is TRBV12-5, the J call TRBJ2-2, with D uncertain. The V gene's germline CDR1 is LGHNT and CDR2 FRNRAP. CDR3 size: 14 residues. V lost 5 bases and J lost 5, with 12 bases in between. The CDR3, as DNA: TGTGCTAGTGGTCCGACCCCTGGGACCGGGGAGCTGTTTTTT. It is translated as CASGPTPGTGELFF.

CDR3: CASSYGEGQPQHF. As DNA, the CDR3 is TGTGCCAGCAGTTACGGAGAAGGGCAGCCCCAGCATTTT. The genes are TRBV6-2 or TRBV6-3 and TRBJ1-5; D is uncertain. CDR1 MNHEY and CDR2 SVGEGT come from the germline V gene. This CDR3 contains 13 residues. The ends were cut back, 2 bases at V and 7 bases at J, with 9 bases in the middle.

The DNA for the CDR3 is TGTGCCAGCAGCTTAGGAGGGGGCCCGACCTATTTT. It specifies CASSLGGGPTYF. This sequence joins TRBV7-3 and TRBJ2-3; D possibly corresponds to TRBD1 (7 bases). V was shortened by 2 bases and J by 15 bases, with 15 bases between the two germline ends. Per germline, CDR1 SGHTA and CDR2 FQGTGA. The CDR3 is 12 amino acids. The variable domain in full, completed from reference TRBV7-3 and TRBJ2-3, reads GAGVSQTPSNKVTEKGKYVELRCDPISGHTALYWYRQSLGQGPEFLIYFQGTGAADDSGLPNDRFFAVRPEGSVSTLKIQRTERGDSAVYLCASSLGGGPTYFGPGTRLTVL.